A single sample is the source of the 8 T cell receptor beta chains below, sequenced in a study of T cells in Graves' hyperthyroidism and ophthalmopathy. Amplification of TCR beta CDR3 regions was performed using RNA transcripts as template. The HTBI primer set served for first-round RT-PCR of the TCR CDR3. TCRdb redid the calling of the multiplex PCR reads with MiXCR, one entry per CDR3 protein. The table has 490,000 or so distinct CDR3 sequences, nearly 20% seen once; the top ten hold 40% to 50%. The sequencing sample was made of blood. All receptors come from a man aged 35-49 years with Graves' ophthalmopathy.

This clonotype has just a few counts. This chain uses TRBV6-1 with TRBJ2-7; D is possibly TRBD1 (6 bases). Germline assignment: CDR1 MNHNS and CDR2 SASEGT. CDR3 length: 12 amino acids. Trimming took 8 bases from V and 2 from J, leaving 10 bases between them. CDR3 nucleotide sequence: TGTGCCAGCGGGCAGGGGACCTACGAGCAGTACTTC. Translation: CASGQGTYEQYF.

The gene calls are TRBV5-5 and TRBJ2-1; 11 bases line up with TRBD2. Trimming cost V 3 bases and J 8 bases; bases outside gene matches: 13. The germline V gene has CDR1 SGHKS and CDR2 YYEKEE (reference sequence). The CDR3 totals 17 residues. This CDR3 is CASSSVSGRARRDEQFF. DNA for the CDR3: TGTGCCAGCAGCTCGGTTAGCGGGAGGGCCCGACGGGATGAGCAGTTCTTC. Together with reference TRBV5-5 and TRBJ2-1, the CDR3 gives the full variable domain: DAGVTQSPTHLIKTRGQQVTLRCSPISGHKSVSWYQQVLGQGPQFIFQYYEKEERGRGNFPDRFSARQFPNYSSELNVNALLLGDSALYLCASSSVSGRARRDEQFFGPGTRLTVL.

The sample holds a few counts of this clonotype. The J gene is TRBJ2-3, the V gene TRBV9; maybe TRBD2 (6 bases). V lost 4 bases and J 6 bases, leaving 15 bases between the germline ends. Per the germline V gene, CDR1 is SGDLS and CDR2 is YYNGEE. The CDR3 runs 14 residues. The CDR3 reads CASSPRTTRDTQYF. For the CDR3, the DNA is TGTGCCAGCAGCCCCCGGACTACGAGGGATACGCAGTATTTT.

The chain uses TRBV20-1 and TRBJ2-3, with no clear D. Per germline, CDR1 DFQATT and CDR2 SNEGSKA (reference sequence). The CDR3 loop spans 15 amino acids. With 3 bases removed from V and 5 bases from J, the gap between germline ends came to 18 bases. CDR3 sequence: CSARDGATRRDTQYF. DNA for the CDR3: TGCAGTGCTAGGGACGGAGCAACCCGGAGAGATACGCAGTATTTT.

This clonotype was seen ten or more times. The genes are TRBV6-6 and TRBJ2-7; TRBD2 might be the D (5 bases). Trimming took off 0 bases at V and 2 bases at J, with 11 bases between the two ends. The CDR3 is made up of 15 amino acids. Germline CDR1 and CDR2: MNHNY and SVGAGI (reference sequence). The CDR3, as DNA: TGTGCCAGCAGTTACTCGTACGGGGAGACCTACGAGCAGTACTTC. This translates into CASSYSYGETYEQYF.

This clonotype was picked up a small number of times. The chain joins TRBV7-2 to TRBJ1-3; D gene uncertain. Trimming stripped 6 bases from V and 2 bases from J, with 14 bases between. The CDR3 sequence is 15 residues long. The germline V gene encodes CDR1 SGHTA and CDR2 FQGNSA. The CDR3 region has the DNA TGTGCCAGCAGTCTTGGCCATGAGGCTGGAAACACCATATATTTT. This encodes CASSLGHEAGNTIYF.

In its sample, this clonotype was seen a few times. The gene calls are TRBV5-1 and TRBJ1-6; 9 nucleotides align to TRBD1. Looked up from germline, CDR1 is SGHRS and CDR2 is YFSETQ. This CDR3 comprises 15 residues. The trim removed 0 bases at V and 8 bases at J, leaving 3 bases unmatched. CDR3 region: CASSLVGQGDSPLHF. CDR3 nucleotide sequence: TGCGCCAGCAGCTTGGTGGGACAGGGAGATTCACCCCTCCACTTT.

In regard to this clonotype: A much larger clone sits a single nucleotide away, making a read error possible. The chain carries TRBV12-3 or TRBV12-4 and TRBJ2-3; D remains unclear. The CDR3 totals 15 residues. CDR3 residues: CASSLGRGATDAQYF. The CDR3 region has the DNA TGTGCCAGCAGTTTAGGGCGTGGAGCTACAGATGCGCAGTATTTT.